Each of the 31 T cell receptor beta chains below was sequenced from the same sample in a study of lymphopenia after photon versus proton radiotherapy. TCRdb keeps only in-frame clones here, not all; method: immunoSEQ multiplex PCR. Counted here are more than 30,000 clones, about 88% occurring once; the ten biggest clones make up approximately 6.6%. The material sequenced was peripheral blood, taken from a patient treated with proton-based radiotherapy. Every receptor here comes from a woman between 70 and 85 years old with pancreatic cancer. Some clones in this sample may be carry-over from other donors' samples.

The V gene is TRBV7-2, the J gene TRBJ2-5; TRBD1 matches at 11 bases. Germline lookup yields CDR1 SGHTA and CDR2 FQGNSA. V dropped 1 base and J dropped 7; count of bases not matched to a gene: 2. The CDR3 runs to 14 residues. CDR3 protein: CASSLEGTGGTQYF. As DNA, the CDR3 is TGTGCCAGCAGCTTAGAAGGGACAGGGGGGACCCAGTACTTC.

The V call is TRBV7-2, the J call TRBJ1-1; 8 bases are a match to TRBD1. V was pared by 4 bases and J by 4 bases, with 5 bases of the junction left unmatched. The CDR3 covers 14 residues. Germline CDR1 and CDR2: SGHTA and FQGNSA. The CDR3 bases are TGTGCCAGCAGCTCCATTACAGGGGGCACTGAAGCTTTCTTT. This encodes CASSSITGGTEAFF.

The V gene is TRBV29-1, the J gene TRBJ2-1, with TRBD2 as a possible D gene (6 bases). The CDR3 length is 13 residues. CDR1 and CDR2 from the germline V gene are SQVTM and ANQGSEA. Trimming shortened V by 3 bases and J by 4 bases, and 10 bases separated the two germline ends. The CDR3 DNA reads TGCAGCGTTGACGAGCGGGCGTACAATGAGCAGTTCTTC. This codes for CSVDERAYNEQFF.

CDR3 residues: CASSPRQGVNTEAFF. In DNA form, the CDR3 reads TGTGCCAGCTCACCACGTCAGGGAGTGAACACTGAAGCTTTCTTT. J is TRBJ1-1 and V is TRBV18, with D perhaps TRBD1 (5 bases). CDR1 and CDR2 (germline): KGHSH, LQKENI. The CDR3 sequence is 15 residues long. Trimming pared 1 base from V and 0 bases from J, leaving 9 bases between.

This rearrangement joins TRBV5-6 to TRBJ2-3; TRBD2 is a possible D gene (5 bases). Trimming took 4 bases from V and 2 from J, leaving 8 bases between them. CDR1 and CDR2 from the germline V gene are SGHDT and YYEEEE. The CDR3 consists of 13 residues. The CDR3 sequence is CASSLGLTDTQYF. The CDR3 coding sequence is TGTGCCAGCAGCCTCGGACTCACAGATACGCAGTATTTT.

The chain links TRBV5-4 to TRBJ1-4, with 10 bases aligning to TRBD1. CDR3 length equals 16 residues. J lost 8 bases, V lost 0 bases, and 7 bases had no gene match. Germline CDR1 is SGHNT and CDR2 is YYREEE (reference sequence). The CDR3 region has the DNA TGTGCCAGCAGCTTGGGACAGGGGGCGCCCAGAGAAAAACTGTTTTTT. Its protein product is CASSLGQGAPREKLFF.

This CDR3 is CATSRGLAGDYEQYF. CDR3 bases: TGTGCCACCAGCAGGGGACTAGCGGGAGATTACGAGCAGTACTTC. J is TRBJ2-7 and V is TRBV15; 14 bases are shared with TRBD2. The CDR3 contains 15 residues. Unmatched junction bases numbered 2, after V lost 3 bases and J lost 4 bases. From germline, CDR1 is LNHNV and CDR2 YYDKDF (reference sequence).

The CDR3 DNA sequence: TGTGCCAGCAGTTCCGGACAGTATAATTCACCCCTCCACTTT. Protein product: CASSSGQYNSPLHF. This sequence joins TRBV27 and TRBJ1-6, with a weak D call TRBD1 (6 bases). The germline V and J ends were trimmed by 4 bases and 4 bases, with 8 bases remaining between them. This CDR3 has 14 amino acids. The germline gives CDR1 MNHEY, CDR2 SMNVEV (reference sequence).

This sequence joins TRBV7-2 and TRBJ2-1; 8 bases fit TRBD2. V shed 2 bases and J 7 bases; nucleotides not matched to a gene: 7. The germline CDR1 and CDR2 sequences are SGHTA and FQGNSA. The CDR3 sequence is 15 residues long. CDR3 DNA sequence: TGTGCCAGCAGCTTACTGAGCGGGAGTGTGAATGAGCAGTTCTTC. Protein: CASSLLSGSVNEQFF.

Regarding this clone: The sample has other DNA sequences that encode this CDR3 too. This chain links TRBV7-6 with TRBJ2-7; 9 positions match TRBD2. Germline values: CDR1 SGHVS, CDR2 FNYEAQ. The CDR3 is made up of 15 amino acids. After removal of 1 base from V and 3 bases from J, the junction contained 4 bases not matched to a gene. CDR3 sequence: CASSLGAGGLYEQYF. The CDR3 DNA reads as TGTGCCAGCAGCTTAGGGGCGGGGGGGCTCTACGAGCAGTACTTC.

This rearrangement joins TRBV14 to TRBJ2-3; no definite D call. The germline CDR1 and CDR2 sequences are SGHDN and FVKESK. The CDR3 is 15 residues long. V lost 1 base, J lost 6 bases, and 14 bases lay in between. CDR3 DNA sequence: TGTGCCAGCAGCCAAGGAGTGGTCCATTTGGATACGCAGTATTTT. Protein sequence: CASSQGVVHLDTQYF.

The genes are TRBV20-1 and TRBJ2-1; D is unclear. Germline V lookup: CDR1 DFQATT, CDR2 SNEGSKA (reference sequence). V lost 7 bases and J lost 6, with 10 bases in between. This CDR3 region has 11 residues. The CDR3 bases are TGCAGTGGCGTCAAGGGCAATGAGCAGTTCTTC. Translating it yields CSGVKGNEQFF.

The chain is built from TRBV10-3 and TRBJ2-3, with D possibly TRBD2 on 6 matching bases. V was pared by 4 bases and J by 2 bases, with 13 bases between. This CDR3 has 15 amino acids. The germline gives CDR1 ENHRY, CDR2 SYGVKD. CDR3 sequence: CAISGVGGSTDTQYF. CDR3 coding DNA: TGTGCCATCAGTGGGGTCGGAGGGTCCACAGATACGCAGTATTTT.

The chain couples TRBV2 to TRBJ1-5; D is unresolved. The CDR3 is made up of 13 amino acids. Trimming shortened V by 6 bases and J by 4 bases, and 10 bases separated the two germline ends. Germline values: CDR1 SNHLY, CDR2 FYNNEI. CDR3 sequence (DNA): TGTGCCAGCAGATGGACGGGGAATCAGCCCCAGCATTTT. Protein product: CASRWTGNQPQHF.

The V gene is TRBV28, the J gene TRBJ2-7; possible D gene TRBD2, 6 bases. Trimming removed 3 bases from V and 0 bases from J, with 12 bases in between. The CDR3 runs to 15 residues. CDR1 and CDR2 from the germline V gene are MDHEN and SYDVKM. CDR3 residues: CASSLASVFSYEQYF. The CDR3 region has the DNA TGTGCCAGCAGTTTGGCTAGCGTTTTCTCCTACGAGCAGTACTTC.

This chain uses TRBV25-1 with TRBJ1-1; no reliable D call. This CDR3 has 11 residues. Germline CDR1 is MGHDK and CDR2 is SYGVNS. V was shortened by 9 bases and J by 2 bases, with 7 bases between the two germline ends. CDR3 sequence reads: CARVNNTEAFF. The DNA of the CDR3 is TGTGCCAGAGTCAATAACACTGAAGCTTTCTTT.

The rearrangement joins TRBV28 to TRBJ2-1, with TRBD2 matching 9 bases. This CDR3 region has 14 residues. Germline CDR1 reads MDHEN; CDR2 reads SYDVKM. Trimming at V came to 5 bases and at J to 6 bases, leaving 5 bases not matched to a gene. DNA of the CDR3: TGTGCCAGCAGTCATAGCGGGAGAGGCAATGAGCAGTTCTTC. Its protein product is CASSHSGRGNEQFF. The full variable domain, with the rest looked up from reference TRBV28 and TRBJ2-1, is DVKVTQSSRYLVKRTGEKVFLECVQDMDHENMFWYRQDPGLGLRLIYFSYDVKMKEKGDIPEGYSVSREKKERFSLILESASTNQTSMYLCASSHSGRGNEQFFGPGTRLTVL.

The rearrangement links TRBV27 to TRBJ2-2, with 7 bases lining up with TRBD1. After removal of 6 bases from V and 1 base from J, the junction contained 11 bases not matched to a gene. The germline V gene has CDR1 MNHEY and CDR2 SMNVEV (reference sequence). CDR3 length: 17 residues. The CDR3 DNA reads TGTGCCAGCAGACAAAAAAGCACAGGGGTGAACACCGGGGAGCTGTTTTTT. Translated, it gives CASRQKSTGVNTGELFF.

CDR3 amino acids: CASSLRTENTGELFF. CDR3 nucleotides: TGTGCCAGCAGCCTACGGACAGAAAACACCGGGGAGCTGTTTTTT. The chain links TRBV13 to TRBJ2-2; TRBD1 might be the D (6 bases). The CDR3 has 15 amino acids. V shed 5 bases and J shed 2 bases, with 12 bases lying between them. Germline loops: CDR1 PRHDT, CDR2 FYEKMQ (reference sequence).

The rearrangement uses TRBV28 and TRBJ1-1; weak D call: TRBD1 (5 bases). The V and J ends lost 5 bases and 0 bases respectively, with 19 bases between them. CDR1 and CDR2 (germline): MDHEN, SYDVKM. The CDR3 is 17 residues long. For the CDR3, the DNA is TGTGCCAGCAGTCATAGTCGGGACGCTTTCATGAACACTGAAGCTTTCTTT. Translated, it gives CASSHSRDAFMNTEAFF.

This clone was recorded once. V usage is TRBV28 and J usage is TRBJ1-1; 8 nucleotides align to TRBD1. There are 14 residues in the CDR3. The germline gives CDR1 MDHEN, CDR2 SYDVKM. J was trimmed by 2 bases and V by 6 bases; bases with no gene match: 5. DNA of the CDR3: TGTGCCAGCAGCCCACAGGGGGTCAACACTGAAGCTTTCTTT. Its protein product is CASSPQGVNTEAFF.

This rearrangement joins TRBV7-9 to TRBJ2-7; D possibly corresponds to TRBD2 (5 bases). Per the germline V gene, CDR1 is SEHNR and CDR2 is FQNEAQ (reference sequence). This CDR3 region has 15 residues. The germline V and J ends were trimmed by 5 bases and 2 bases, with 16 bases remaining between them. CDR3 sequence: CASSPDLSLTYEQYF. The CDR3 DNA sequence: TGTGCCAGCAGCCCGGACTTATCCTTAACCTACGAGCAGTACTTC.

The chain carries TRBV7-2 and TRBJ2-7; TRBD2 is a possible D gene (6 bases). Germline assignment: CDR1 SGHTA and CDR2 FQGNSA. The V and J ends lost 3 bases and 3 bases respectively, with 15 bases between them. This CDR3 spans 15 amino acids. The CDR3 sequence is CASSFPEGGHYEQYF. CDR3 DNA sequence: TGTGCCAGCAGCTTCCCTGAGGGAGGTCACTACGAGCAGTACTTC.

The CDR3 DNA reads TGCGCCAGCAGCCAAGAGTGGAGAGGGAAGGCCGAAGCTTTCTTT. Translated, it gives CASSQEWRGKAEAFF. This rearrangement joins TRBV4-3 to TRBJ1-1; D gene unclear. The CDR3 covers 15 residues. V gave up 0 bases and J gave up 8 bases, with 16 bases separating them. Germline CDR1 and CDR2: LGHNA and YSLEER.

This chain connects TRBV5-1 to TRBJ2-7, with 9 bases lining up with TRBD2. CDR3 length equals 16 residues. CDR1 and CDR2 (germline): SGHRS, YFSETQ. V lost 0 bases and J lost 4; bases outside the gene matches: 8. CDR3 protein: CASSLVYAGGPYEQYF. CDR3 DNA sequence: TGCGCCAGCAGCTTGGTTTATGCGGGAGGGCCATACGAGCAGTACTTC.

The chain couples TRBV6-6 to TRBJ2-7; 9 bases align to TRBD1. Unmatched junction bases numbered 12, after V lost 7 bases and J lost 5 bases. Germline CDR1 reads MNHNY; CDR2 reads SVGAGI (reference sequence). The CDR3 loop spans 15 amino acids. The CDR3 spells CASNYPGTGTHEQYF. The DNA of the CDR3 is TGTGCCAGCAACTATCCTGGGACAGGGACCCACGAGCAGTACTTC.

The V and J genes are TRBV19 and TRBJ2-1, with 10 bases fitting TRBD2. Losses at the gene ends were 0 bases for V and 5 bases for J; bases not matched to a gene: 1. The CDR3 sequence is 15 residues long. Germline lookup yields CDR1 LNHDA and CDR2 SQIVND (reference sequence). Written as DNA, the CDR3 is TGTGCCAGTAGTATAGATCTAGCGGGAGACAATGAGCAGTTCTTC. It translates to CASSIDLAGDNEQFF.

V usage is TRBV5-5 and J usage is TRBJ1-1, with D unresolved. V shed 5 bases and J shed 3 bases, with 11 bases lying between them. The CDR3 has 13 residues. The germline CDR1 and CDR2 sequences are SGHKS and YYEKEE (reference sequence). The CDR3 sequence: CASRSQEDTEAFF. The CDR3 DNA follows: TGTGCCAGCAGGAGTCAGGAGGACACTGAAGCTTTCTTT.

The chain carries TRBV19 and TRBJ2-7, with D uncertain. V was pared by 0 bases and J by 2 bases, with 8 bases between. This CDR3 contains 14 residues. The germline V gene encodes CDR1 LNHDA and CDR2 SQIVND (reference sequence). The CDR3 bases are TGTGCCAGTAGTATAGATACCACCGCCTACGAGCAGTACTTC. It is translated as CASSIDTTAYEQYF.

The rearrangement links TRBV5-1 to TRBJ2-1, with 9 bases identical to TRBD2. The CDR3 runs 18 residues. Trimming took 4 bases from V and 8 from J; bases not matched to a gene: 19. Looked up from germline, CDR1 is SGHRS and CDR2 is YFSETQ. In nucleotides, the CDR3 is TGCGCCAGCAGCCGAAAGCTGACTAGCGGCTCGACTAGCGATGAGCAGTTCTTC. It is translated as CASSRKLTSGSTSDEQFF. The entire variable domain, with the rest obtained from reference TRBV5-1 and TRBJ2-1, is as follows: KAGVTQTPRYLIKTRGQQVTLSCSPISGHRSVSWYQQTPGQGLQFLFEYFSETQRNKGNFPGRFSGRQFSNSRSEMNVSTLELGDSALYLCASSRKLTSGSTSDEQFFGPGTRLTVL.

This clone was picked up a small number of times. This sequence joins TRBV30 and TRBJ1-3; perhaps TRBD1 as D (5 bases). The germline CDR1 and CDR2 sequences are GTSNPN and SVGIG (reference sequence). The V gene lost 0 bases and the J gene lost 4 bases, with 10 bases spanning the gap. The CDR3 extends over 14 amino acids. DNA of the CDR3: TGTGCCTGGAGTGTAGGAGGGGCGGGAAACACCATATATTTT. It codes for CAWSVGGAGNTIYF.